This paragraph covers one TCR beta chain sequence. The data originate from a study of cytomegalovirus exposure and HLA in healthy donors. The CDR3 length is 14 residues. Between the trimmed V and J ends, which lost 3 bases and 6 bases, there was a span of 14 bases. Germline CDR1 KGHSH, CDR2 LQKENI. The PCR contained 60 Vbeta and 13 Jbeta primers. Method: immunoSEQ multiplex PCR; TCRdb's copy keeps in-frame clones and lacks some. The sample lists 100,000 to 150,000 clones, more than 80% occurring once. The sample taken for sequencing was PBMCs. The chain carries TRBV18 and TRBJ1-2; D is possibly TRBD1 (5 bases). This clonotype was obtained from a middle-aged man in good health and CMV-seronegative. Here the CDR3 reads CASSPQQGPDGYTF. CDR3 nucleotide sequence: TGTGCCAGCTCACCTCAGCAGGGTCCGGATGGCTACACCTTC.